This TCR beta chain originates from a study of CD8 T cells in Susac syndrome. RNA, at about 0.45 to 1 ug, was reverse transcribed with random hexamers. immunoSEQ multiplex PCR amplified TCR beta CDR3 across 54 Vbeta, 13 Jbeta. TCRdb reanalysed the immunoSEQ multiplex PCR reads using MiXCR and keeps one entry per CDR3 protein. The sample carries about 280,000 distinct CDR3 sequences, about 85% recorded once. Germline CDR1 and CDR2: SGHRS and YFSETQ. The CDR3 has 15 amino acids. J was trimmed by 3 bases and V by 4 bases; bases with no gene match: 6. Notes on the study in general: By the study's own acknowledgment, its TCR sequencing and HLA analysis included relatively few individuals.

This clonotype is a singleton in its sample. The antigen is unknown. CD8+ and CD4+ blood T cells underwent TCR beta sequencing. TEMRA cells were enriched by FACS, and CD4+ and CD8+ T cells were negatively isolated. The source is a human donor with multiple sclerosis. The specimen was CD8+ T cells from PBMCs. V usage is TRBV5-1 and J usage is TRBJ2-7; 11 bases align to TRBD1. This chain's CDR3 is CASSPFGTGGYEQYF. CDR3 DNA sequence: TGCGCCAGCAGCCCTTTCGGGACAGGGGGCTACGAGCAGTACTTC.